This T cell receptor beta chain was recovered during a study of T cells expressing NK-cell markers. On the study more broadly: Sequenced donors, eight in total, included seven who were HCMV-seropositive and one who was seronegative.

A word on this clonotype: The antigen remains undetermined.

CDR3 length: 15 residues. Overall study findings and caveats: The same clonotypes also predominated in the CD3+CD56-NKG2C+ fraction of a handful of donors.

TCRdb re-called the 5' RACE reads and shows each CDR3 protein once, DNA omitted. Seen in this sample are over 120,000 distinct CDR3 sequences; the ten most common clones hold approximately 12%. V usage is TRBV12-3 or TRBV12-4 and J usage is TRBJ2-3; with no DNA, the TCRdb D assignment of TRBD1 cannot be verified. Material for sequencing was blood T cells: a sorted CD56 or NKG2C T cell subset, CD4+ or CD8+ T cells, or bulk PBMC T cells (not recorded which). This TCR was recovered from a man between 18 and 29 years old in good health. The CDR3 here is CASTLTGAATDTQYF.